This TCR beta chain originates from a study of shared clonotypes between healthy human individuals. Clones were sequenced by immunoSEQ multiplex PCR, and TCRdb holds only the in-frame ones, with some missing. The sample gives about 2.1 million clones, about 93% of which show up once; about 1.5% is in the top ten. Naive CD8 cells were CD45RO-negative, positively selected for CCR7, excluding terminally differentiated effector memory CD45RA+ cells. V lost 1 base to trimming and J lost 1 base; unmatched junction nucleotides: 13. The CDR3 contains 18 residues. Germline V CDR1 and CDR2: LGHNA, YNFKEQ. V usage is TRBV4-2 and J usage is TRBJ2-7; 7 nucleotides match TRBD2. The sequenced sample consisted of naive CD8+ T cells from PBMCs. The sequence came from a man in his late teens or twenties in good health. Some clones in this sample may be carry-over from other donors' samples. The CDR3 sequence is CASSQGIAVSGDSYEQYF. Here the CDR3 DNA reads TGTGCCAGCAGCCAAGGCATAGCTGTGAGCGGGGATTCCTACGAGCAGTACTTC.